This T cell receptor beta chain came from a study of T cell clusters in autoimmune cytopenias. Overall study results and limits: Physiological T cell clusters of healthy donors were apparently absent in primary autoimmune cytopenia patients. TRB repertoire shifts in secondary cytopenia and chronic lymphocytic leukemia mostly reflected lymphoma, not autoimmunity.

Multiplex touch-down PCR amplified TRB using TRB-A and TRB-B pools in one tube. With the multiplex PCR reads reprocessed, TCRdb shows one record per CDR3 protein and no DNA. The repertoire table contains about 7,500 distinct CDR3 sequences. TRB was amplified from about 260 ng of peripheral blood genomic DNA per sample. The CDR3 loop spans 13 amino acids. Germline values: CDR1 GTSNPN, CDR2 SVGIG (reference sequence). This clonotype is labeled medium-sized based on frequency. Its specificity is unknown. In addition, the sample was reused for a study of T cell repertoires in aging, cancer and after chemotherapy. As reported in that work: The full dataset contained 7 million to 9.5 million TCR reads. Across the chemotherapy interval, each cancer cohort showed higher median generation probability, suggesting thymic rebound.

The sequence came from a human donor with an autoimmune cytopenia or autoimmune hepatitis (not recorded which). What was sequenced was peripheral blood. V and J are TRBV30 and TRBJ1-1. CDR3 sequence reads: CAWNRLANTEAFF.